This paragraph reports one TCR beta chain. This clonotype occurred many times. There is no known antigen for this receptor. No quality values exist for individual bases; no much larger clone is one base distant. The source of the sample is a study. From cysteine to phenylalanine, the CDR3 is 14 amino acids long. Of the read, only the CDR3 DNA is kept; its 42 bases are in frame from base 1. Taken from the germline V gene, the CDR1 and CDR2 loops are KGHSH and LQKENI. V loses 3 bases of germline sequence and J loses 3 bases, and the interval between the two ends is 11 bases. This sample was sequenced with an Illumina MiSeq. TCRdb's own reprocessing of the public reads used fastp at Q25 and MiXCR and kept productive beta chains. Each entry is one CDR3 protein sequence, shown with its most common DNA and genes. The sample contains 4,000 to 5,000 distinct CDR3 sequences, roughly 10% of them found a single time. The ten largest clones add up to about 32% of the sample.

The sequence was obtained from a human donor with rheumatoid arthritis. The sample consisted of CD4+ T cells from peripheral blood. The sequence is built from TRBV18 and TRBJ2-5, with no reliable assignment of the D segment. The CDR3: CASSPRAPEETQYF. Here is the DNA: TGTGCCAGCTCACCTCGGGCCCCTGAAGAGACCCAGTACTTC.